This is a list of T cell receptor beta chains from one sample in a study of patients and donors after allogeneic stem cell transplantation. TCRdb redid the calling of the RT-PCR reads with MiXCR, one entry per CDR3 protein. The table records 57,000 or so distinct CDR3 sequences, roughly 15% of them present only once. The sample consisted of blood, either unsorted or a sorted T cell fraction (not recorded which). The receptors stem from a human donor who was either an allogeneic HSCT recipient or a stem cell or donor lymphocyte infusion donor (not recorded which). It is not recorded whose cells these are; they may come from a transplant donor. The CDR3 runs from the conserved cysteine through the conserved F or W. Each record gives: J gene, clone size, D gene, V gene, CDR3 DNA, CDR3 protein. D genes are given only for firm matches. Where a row states a size, it is once, few, many or the class of an expanded clone; other rows omit it.

TRBJ2-5,.,.,TRBV5-6,TGTGCCAGCAGCCCCACCCCCACAGGGATCCAAGAGACCCAGTACTTC,CASSPTPTGIQETQYF
TRBJ2-1,.,.,TRBV7-2,TGTGCCAGCAGCTTAGCGAGTTTTCCGGGAGACATGCAGCTTGAGCAGTTCTTC,CASSLASFPGDMQLEQFF
TRBJ1-1,many,.,TRBV4-1,TGCGCCAGCAGCCCGACCTCTCCGACAGAGAACACTGAAGCTTTCTTT,CASSPTSPTENTEAFF
TRBJ2-7,few,TRBD2,TRBV20-1,TGCAGTGCTAGTCGGCTTGGGCGGGAGTCATACGAGCAGTACTTC,CSASRLGRESYEQYF
TRBJ2-5,few,TRBD2,TRBV29-1,TGCAGCGTTAAGGGGAGTAGCGGGTTCCAAGAGACCCAGTACTTC,CSVKGSSGFQETQYF
TRBJ2-3,.,.,TRBV2,TGTGCCAGGGGGCTAGCAGTCGCTAGCACAGATACGCAGTATTTT,CARGLAVASTDTQYF
TRBJ1-5,large,.,TRBV9,TGTGCCAGCAGCGTAGGAACCCTAAGCAATCAGCCCCAGCATTTT,CASSVGTLSNQPQHF
TRBJ2-1,.,TRBD2,TRBV11-3,TGTGCCAGCAGCTCCTCTAGCGGGCCTTTCTGGGGGGATGAGCAGTTCTTC,CASSSSSGPFWGDEQFF
TRBJ2-3,.,.,TRBV29-1,TGCAGCGTTAGAGGATTGACGGCGGGAAACACAGATACGCAGTATTTT,CSVRGLTAGNTDTQYF
TRBJ2-5,.,.,TRBV6-2/TRBV6-3,TGTGCCAGCAGTTACCCGGGACTTCGGGAGACCCAGTACTTC,CASSYPGLRETQYF
TRBJ2-7,.,TRBD2,TRBV27,TGTGCCAGCAGCTCCCCATCCGGGACTAGCGTCTACGAGCAGTACTTC,CASSSPSGTSVYEQYF
TRBJ1-5,.,.,TRBV18,TGTGCCAGCTCACCGGCTGACGGTGGTCAGCCCCAGCATTTT,CASSPADGGQPQHF
TRBJ2-7,many,.,TRBV25-1,TGTGCCAGCAGTGAATATTTTACCACGGAACCCTACGAGCAGTACTTC,CASSEYFTTEPYEQYF
TRBJ1-3,many,TRBD1,TRBV3-1,TGTGCCAGCAGCCAAGGGAGACAGGGGGCGGCTGGAAACACCATATATTTT,CASSQGRQGAAGNTIYF
TRBJ1-1,many,.,TRBV5-1,TGCGCCAGCAGCTTGGTGGGAGCAGTCAACACTGAAGCTTTCTTT,CASSLVGAVNTEAFF
TRBJ2-7,few,.,TRBV10-3,TGTGCCATCAGTGAGTCCCGGGGCCAGCCCTACGAGCAGTACTTC,CAISESRGQPYEQYF
TRBJ1-2,many,.,TRBV5-1,TGCGCCAGCAGCTTGGAAAGGCCGGGGACCTATGGCTACACCTTC,CASSLERPGTYGYTF
TRBJ2-1,.,.,TRBV29-1,TGCAGCGTTGGTGAGAGTGGGGAGGCACGGCAGTTCTTC,CSVGESGEARQFF
TRBJ2-5,.,.,TRBV18,TGTGCCAGCTCACCAGCAGGGTTCTTCGAGACCCAGTACTTC,CASSPAGFFETQYF
TRBJ2-1,many,.,TRBV7-9,TGTGCCAGCAGCTTTTTCCAACACTTCTCCTACAATGAGCAGTTCTTC,CASSFFQHFSYNEQFF
TRBJ2-1,.,TRBD1,TRBV13,TGTGCCAGCAGCTCCGGGACAGGGGGCAATGAGCAGTTCTTC,CASSSGTGGNEQFF
TRBJ2-4,few,.,TRBV5-1,TGCGCCAGCAGCATAGGGACGGATGCCGGGGTTCGGTACTTC,CASSIGTDAGVRYF
TRBJ2-4,few,.,TRBV29-1,TGCAGCGTCGTGGACAGTTTAGCCAAAAACATTCAGTACTTC,CSVVDSLAKNIQYF
TRBJ2-2,few,.,TRBV7-6,TGTGCCAGCACCCTTGGGACTCCGAACACCGGGGAGCTGTTTTTT,CASTLGTPNTGELFF
TRBJ2-7,few,.,TRBV6-5,TGTGCCAGCAGTTACTCGAACAGCTACGAGCAGTACTTC,CASSYSNSYEQYF